Listed here is a single TCR beta chain. What it recognizes is unknown. This CDR3 has 15 amino acids. Germline assignment: CDR1 SNHLY and CDR2 FYNNEI. V was pared by 2 bases and J by 4 bases, with 12 bases between. This sample is part of a study of cytomegalovirus exposure and HLA in healthy donors. General study findings and limits: The TCR clusters that emerged in the first cohort tended, a later analysis found, to co-occur in the approximately 130 validation repertoires.

The method was immunoSEQ multiplex PCR; TCRdb's version includes in-frame clones alone and lacks a portion of them. Among over 100,000 clones listed, 70% to 90% were seen once. The sequencing sample was made of PBMCs. The receptor's source is a woman aged 18-29 years in good health and CMV-seropositive. This chain connects TRBV2 to TRBJ1-3; D is ambiguous. The CDR3: CASSESGVRGNTIYF. The CDR3 coding sequence is TGTGCCAGCAGTGAATCCGGGGTGCGGGGAAACACCATATATTTT.